This T cell receptor beta chain was retrieved from a study of cytomegalovirus exposure and HLA in healthy donors. Overall study findings and caveats: TCR beta sequences reportedly predicted the HLA-A and HLA-B alleles of most subjects accurately.

The germline V gene has CDR1 GTSNPN and CDR2 SVGIG (reference sequence). The V end lost 8 bases, the J end lost 7 bases, and 17 bases lay between the germline ends. The CDR3 runs to 12 residues. 60 Vbeta and 13 Jbeta primers were used in PCR. Clones were sequenced by immunoSEQ multiplex PCR, and TCRdb holds only the in-frame ones, with some missing. This table has more than 100,000 clones, 66% appearing once. As concerns this clone: Antigen: not known.

The rearrangement joins TRBV30 to TRBJ1-2; D might be TRBD1 (6 bases). The sequenced sample consisted of PBMCs. The receptor was derived from a man aged 18 to 30 in good health and CMV-seronegative. CDR3 in amino acids: CAGRNRVGGYTF. For the CDR3, the DNA is TGTGCCGGTCGAAACAGGGTCGGTGGCTACACCTTC.